The present TCR beta chain was sequenced within a study of T cell repertoires in cytomegalovirus infection. Turning to the study itself: Used in the study were CMV epitopes, some recently identified and HLA-C-restricted, others well-studied and HLA-B-restricted. Based on public TCR beta signatures, there were indications of CMV infection and of a matching HLA type. Study-level points and caveats: It was HLA-C-restricted CMV-specific TCR beta clonotypes that dominated the response ex vivo. Cumulative public TCR beta family frequency identified carriers of CMV plus the relevant HLA.

This CDR3 is 17 amino acids long. V lost 6 bases and J lost 1; bases outside the gene matches: 12. CDR1 LNHDA and CDR2 SQIVND come from the germline V gene (reference sequence). This clonotype was seen more than once but under ten times. What it binds is unknown. TCRdb independently ran MiXCR on the reads; one entry per CDR3 protein. This sample carries 200,000 to 250,000 distinct CDR3 sequences, around 35% of them seen once, and the ten largest clones take around 64%. The material was CD8+ T cells from cultured PBMCs, obtained from culture after CMV antigen stimulation. The V gene is TRBV19, the J gene TRBJ1-5; 7 bases agree with TRBD1. This TCR derives from a human donor in good health (CMV status not recorded). Some clones in this sample may be carry-over from other donors' samples. The chain's CDR3 is CASRTGSFGVSNQPQHF. The CDR3 DNA reads TGTGCCAGTAGGACAGGGTCGTTCGGGGTGAGCAATCAGCCCCAGCATTTT.